This record concerns one T cell receptor beta chain sequence. Which antigen it targets is not known. No quality values exist for individual bases; no much larger clone is one base distant. V loses 6 bases of germline sequence and J loses 3 bases, and the interval between the two ends is 15 bases. Inclusive of the bounding cysteine and phenylalanine, the CDR3 is 14 residues long. Only the CDR3 region is kept as DNA, spanning 42 bases read in frame from base 1. CDR1 and CDR2 are read off the germline V gene as KGHSH and LQKENI. Patients with melanoma were used as donors. The data were obtained in a study of CD4+ T cells in melanoma (dated by TCRdb to 2021 to 2024). Describing the broader study: Neoantigen-specific CD4+ T cells in human melanoma were investigated in the study. Points the paper makes about the study in general: The report described a correlation between neoantigen-specific CD4+ T cells and the function of CD8+ T cells, macrophages and B cells. Neoantigen-specific CD4+ T cells in melanoma were reported to show diverse differentiation states.

Libraries were made using the immunoSEQ multiplex PCR assay. As stored in TCRdb, this immuneACCESS dataset retains in-frame rearrangements with V and J assigned. A fraction of the clones does not appear; measured against another copy, unresolved V genes explain less than half of the discrepancy, and the remainder lacks a known reason. The sample table lists roughly 10,000 clones, almost 70% of them with a count of one. Together, the top ten hold 8.5% to 9.5% of the sample. Recombination joined TRBV18 with TRBJ2-7, with no reliable assignment of the D segment. This clonotype was obtained from a human donor with melanoma. Sequencing was performed on cells from a culture (not recorded whether cultured in vitro). The CDR3 loop reads CASSPLDQLYEQYF. Here is the DNA: TGTGCCAGCTCCCCCTTGGACCAACTCTACGAGCAGTACTTC.